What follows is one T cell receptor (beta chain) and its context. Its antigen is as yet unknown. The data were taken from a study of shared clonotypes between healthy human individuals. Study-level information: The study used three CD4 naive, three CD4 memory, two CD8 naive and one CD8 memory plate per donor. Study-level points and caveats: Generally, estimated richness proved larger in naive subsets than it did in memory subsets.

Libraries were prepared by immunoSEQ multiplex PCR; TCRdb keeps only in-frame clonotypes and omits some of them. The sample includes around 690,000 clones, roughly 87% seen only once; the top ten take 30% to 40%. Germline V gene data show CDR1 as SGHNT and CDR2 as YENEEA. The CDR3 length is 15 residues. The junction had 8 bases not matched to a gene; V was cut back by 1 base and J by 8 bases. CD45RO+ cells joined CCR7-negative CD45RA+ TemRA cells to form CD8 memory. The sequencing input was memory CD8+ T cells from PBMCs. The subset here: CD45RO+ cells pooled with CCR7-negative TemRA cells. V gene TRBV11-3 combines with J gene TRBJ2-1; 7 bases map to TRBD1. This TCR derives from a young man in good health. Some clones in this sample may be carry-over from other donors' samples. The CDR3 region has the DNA TGTGCCAGCAGCTTAGGACGAACAGGGGCTCATGAGCAGTTCTTC. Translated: CASSLGRTGAHEQFF.